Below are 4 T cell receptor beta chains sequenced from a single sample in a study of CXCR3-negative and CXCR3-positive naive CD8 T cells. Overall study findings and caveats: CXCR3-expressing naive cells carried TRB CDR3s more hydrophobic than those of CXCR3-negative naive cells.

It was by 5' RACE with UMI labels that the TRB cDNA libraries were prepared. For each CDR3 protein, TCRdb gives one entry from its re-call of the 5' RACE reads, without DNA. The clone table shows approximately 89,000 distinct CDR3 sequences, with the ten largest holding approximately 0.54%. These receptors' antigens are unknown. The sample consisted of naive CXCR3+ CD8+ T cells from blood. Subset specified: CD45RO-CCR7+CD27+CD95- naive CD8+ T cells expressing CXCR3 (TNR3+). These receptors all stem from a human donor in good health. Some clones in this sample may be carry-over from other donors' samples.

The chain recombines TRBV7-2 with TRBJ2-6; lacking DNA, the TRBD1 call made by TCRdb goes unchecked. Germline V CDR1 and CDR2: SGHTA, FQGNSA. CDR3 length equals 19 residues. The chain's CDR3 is CASSLTPGPIYSGANVLTF.

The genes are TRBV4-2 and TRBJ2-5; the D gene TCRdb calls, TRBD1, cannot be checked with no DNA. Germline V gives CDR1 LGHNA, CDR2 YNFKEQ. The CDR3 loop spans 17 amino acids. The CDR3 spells CASSQESTGGWQETQYF.

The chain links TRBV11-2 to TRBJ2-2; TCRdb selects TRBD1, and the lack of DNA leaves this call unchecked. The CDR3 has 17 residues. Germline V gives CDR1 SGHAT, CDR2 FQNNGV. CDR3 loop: CASSLDIPQGVTGELFF.

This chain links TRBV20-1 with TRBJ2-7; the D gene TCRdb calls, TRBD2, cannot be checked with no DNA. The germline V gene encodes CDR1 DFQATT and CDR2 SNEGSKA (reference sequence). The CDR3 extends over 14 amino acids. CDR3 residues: CSAIGLAVSYEQYF.